This is a list of T cell receptor beta chains from one sample in a study of cytomegalovirus exposure and HLA in healthy donors. Produced via immunoSEQ multiplex PCR; TCRdb's table is partial and in-frame only. The sample includes about 120,000 clones, around three quarters of them seen just once. Sequenced sample: PBMCs. Source of these receptors: a woman in her 50s in good health and CMV-seronegative. The CDR3 runs from the conserved cysteine through the conserved F or W. D genes are given only for firm matches. The size of a clone is reported for some rows only, either as once, few or many, or as a class for expanded clones.

TGTGCCAGCAGTGCCTCCGGGACTAGCGTCAATGAGCAGTTCTTC,CASSASGTSVNEQFF,TRBV6-6,few,TRBJ2-1,TRBD2
TGTGCCAGCACATGGACAGGGCATACCGGGGAGCTGTTTTTT,CASTWTGHTGELFF,TRBV2,NA,TRBJ2-2,TRBD1
TGTGCCAGCAGCTTGGGTCGCGGGGGGGACACTGAAGCTTTCTTT,CASSLGRGGDTEAFF,TRBV7-9,NA,TRBJ1-1,NA
TGTGCCAGCAATCTAGCGGGAGCCCCCGAGCAGTACTTC,CASNLAGAPEQYF,TRBV28,NA,TRBJ2-7,TRBD2
TGTGCGAACGGGAACACCGGGGAGCTGTTTTTT,CANGNTGELFF,TRBV19,once,TRBJ2-2,NA
TGTGCCAGTAGTCCCGAGGCCCAGCCATACAATGAGCAGTTCTTC,CASSPEAQPYNEQFF,TRBV19,NA,TRBJ2-1,NA
TGTGCCAGCAGCTATTATGGGACAGTTAATGAAAAACTGTTTTTT,CASSYYGTVNEKLFF,TRBV7-9,NA,TRBJ1-4,TRBD1
TGTGCCAGCAGCTTGGTCTCTATGTCGTTTAACACAGATACGCAGTATTTT,CASSLVSMSFNTDTQYF,TRBV5-8,NA,TRBJ2-3,NA
TGTGCCTGGAGTTTAGCGCAGAGGGCGCAGTATTTT,CAWSLAQRAQYF,TRBV30,few,TRBJ2-3,NA
TGTGCCAGTATCCTGGGGGGTGGCGCTGAAGCTTTCTTT,CASILGGGAEAFF,TRBV19,NA,TRBJ1-1,NA
TGTGCCAGCAGTTCTGAGGACGACAGGTTCTGGAATCAGCCCCAGCATTTT,CASSSEDDRFWNQPQHF,TRBV27,NA,TRBJ1-5,NA
TGTGCCAGCAGCTTAGGGGGCTGGGGCACAGATACGCAGTATTTT,CASSLGGWGTDTQYF,TRBV7-2,NA,TRBJ2-3,NA
TGCGCCAGCAGCCCCACCCCCGTGCGCTCCTACGAGCAGTACTTC,CASSPTPVRSYEQYF,TRBV4-1,NA,TRBJ2-7,NA
TGTGCCAGCAGCCAAGGGGGGCTCTACGAGCAGTACTTC,CASSQGGLYEQYF,TRBV4-2,NA,TRBJ2-7,NA
TGTGCCAGCGCTACAGGGGTTTACGAGCAGTACTTC,CASATGVYEQYF,TRBV28,NA,TRBJ2-7,TRBD1
TGCGCCAGCAGCTTGACTAGCGGCTCCTACGAGCAGTACTTC,CASSLTSGSYEQYF,TRBV5-1,NA,TRBJ2-7,TRBD2
TGTGCCAGCAGTGGAATAGCGGGAGCTAGGTCCTACAATGAGCAGTTCTTC,CASSGIAGARSYNEQFF,TRBV25-1,NA,TRBJ2-1,TRBD2
TGTGCCAGCAGCCAAGGCGGGATAAGCACAGATACGCAGTATTTT,CASSQGGISTDTQYF,TRBV11-2,few,TRBJ2-3,NA
TGTGCCAGCAGCTGGGGGGTACAGCTCGGGGAGACCCAGTACTTC,CASSWGVQLGETQYF,TRBV7-6,NA,TRBJ2-5,NA
TGTGCCAGTAGTATCAACAGCCAGAACACTGAAGCTTTCTTT,CASSINSQNTEAFF,TRBV19,NA,TRBJ1-1,NA
TGCGCCAGCAGCCGTAGCGGAGCCAGGCGGGATGAGCAGTTCTTC,CASSRSGARRDEQFF,TRBV5-1,NA,TRBJ2-1,NA
TGCGCCAGCAGCCTAGGACAGCAAGAGACCCAGTACTTC,CASSLGQQETQYF,TRBV4-3,NA,TRBJ2-5,NA
TGTGCCAGCAGTTTGACTAGCACAGATACGCAGTATTTT,CASSLTSTDTQYF,TRBV28,NA,TRBJ2-3,NA
TGTGCCAGTAGTACCGGGGGGACAGGGGGCACCTACGAGCAGTACTTC,CASSTGGTGGTYEQYF,TRBV19,NA,TRBJ2-7,TRBD1
TGTGCCAGCAGCTTAGCGCTTGCGGGTATCGCCGGGGAGCTGTTTTTT,CASSLALAGIAGELFF,TRBV7-6,NA,TRBJ2-2,NA
TGTGCCAGCTCACCACCTGGACTAGCGGGAGCTGATACGCAGTATTTT,CASSPPGLAGADTQYF,TRBV18,NA,TRBJ2-3,TRBD2
TGTGCCAGCAGTTTACCCTCATACCAGGGATCCGAGCAGTACTTC,CASSLPSYQGSEQYF,TRBV28,NA,TRBJ2-7,NA
TGCGCCAGCAGCTTGTACGGAGCTAGCGCGAGGCAAGAGACCCAGTACTTC,CASSLYGASARQETQYF,TRBV5-1,NA,TRBJ2-5,NA
TGTGCCAGCTCCGGGACAGGGGTTCGGGAGCAGTACTTC,CASSGTGVREQYF,TRBV19,NA,TRBJ2-7,TRBD1
TGCGCCAGCAGCCAGGGCACGCTCGGGACTCCCGGGGAGCTGTTTTTT,CASSQGTLGTPGELFF,TRBV4-3,NA,TRBJ2-2,NA
TGTGCCAGCAGTTTAGGCAGACAGGGCATAGTCAAAAACATTCAGTACTTC,CASSLGRQGIVKNIQYF,TRBV28,few,TRBJ2-4,TRBD1
TGTGCTAGTGGCCTGACAGGGGGCGAAGAGACCCAGTACTTC,CASGLTGGEETQYF,TRBV12-5,NA,TRBJ2-5,TRBD1
TGTGCCAGCAGCTTAGCTTCACATACCACCGGGGAGCTGTTTTTT,CASSLASHTTGELFF,TRBV7-9,NA,TRBJ2-2,NA
TGTGCCAGCAGCCCTACCCTAAACCACTATGGCTACACCTTC,CASSPTLNHYGYTF,TRBV28,NA,TRBJ1-2,NA
TGCGCCAGCAGTTGGGGACTAGCGGGAGACCCCGAGACCCAGTACTTC,CASSWGLAGDPETQYF,TRBV5-1,NA,TRBJ2-5,TRBD2
TGTGCCAGCGGGGATCCATCGAGGAGGACAGATACGCAGTATTTT,CASGDPSRRTDTQYF,TRBV6-5,NA,TRBJ2-3,NA
TGTGCCTGGAATAACCCTTTGGGACAGGGTTTTGGCAACTATGGCTACACCTTC,CAWNNPLGQGFGNYGYTF,TRBV30,NA,TRBJ1-2,TRBD1
TGTGCCTGGGGACAGGGGTGGGGCAATCAGCCCCAGCATTTT,CAWGQGWGNQPQHF,TRBV30,NA,TRBJ1-5,TRBD1
TGTGCCATCAGTGAACGAGTTATACTAGCGGGAGTGCCCGGGGAGCTGTTTTTT,CAISERVILAGVPGELFF,TRBV10-3,NA,TRBJ2-2,TRBD2
TGTGCCATGGGAACAGGCATGAACACTGAAGCTTTCTTT,CAMGTGMNTEAFF,TRBV10-3,NA,TRBJ1-1,NA
TGTGCCAGCAGCAACAGTATCGTCAATGAGCAGTTCTTC,CASSNSIVNEQFF,TRBV21-1,once,TRBJ2-1,NA
TGCGCCAGCAGCCAAGAACGGGGGAGCCAGCCCCAGCATTTT,CASSQERGSQPQHF,TRBV4-3,NA,TRBJ1-5,NA
TGCGCCAGCAGCCTGGACAGGGGGGACAATCAGCCCCAGCATTTT,CASSLDRGDNQPQHF,TRBV4-3,NA,TRBJ1-5,TRBD1
TGTGCCAGCAGTGAAGCGGGGGGAGGACGGGAGACCCAGTACTTC,CASSEAGGGRETQYF,TRBV2,NA,TRBJ2-5,NA
TGTGCCAGCCTGACAGGGAATAGTCAGCCCCAGCATTTT,CASLTGNSQPQHF,TRBV28,NA,TRBJ1-5,TRBD1
TGTGCCAGCAGTACGACAGACTCCTACGAGCAGTACTTC,CASSTTDSYEQYF,TRBV28,NA,TRBJ2-7,NA
TGTGCCAGCAGCACCGGGACTAGCGGGAGCAGTCATGAGCAGTTCTTC,CASSTGTSGSSHEQFF,TRBV21-1,NA,TRBJ2-1,NA
TGTGCCAGCAGCTCAGACAGCTTTAACTATGGCTACACCTTC,CASSSDSFNYGYTF,TRBV7-2,NA,TRBJ1-2,NA
TGTGCCAGCAGCCCTAGCTCGACAGGGCCAGATACGCAGTATTTT,CASSPSSTGPDTQYF,TRBV11-2,NA,TRBJ2-3,TRBD1
TGTGCCAGCAGTTTGTCTTTAGAGGGTCAGCCCCAGCATTTT,CASSLSLEGQPQHF,TRBV28,NA,TRBJ1-5,NA
TGTGCCAGCAGTAGGGGACAGGGCCGCTCCTACGAGCAGTACTTC,CASSRGQGRSYEQYF,TRBV27,NA,TRBJ2-7,TRBD1
TGCGCCAGCAAGTGGAGCTACGAGCAGTACTTC,CASKWSYEQYF,TRBV10-1,NA,TRBJ2-7,NA